These 30 T cell receptor beta chains originate from one sample sequenced in a study of shared clonotypes between healthy human individuals. Clones were sequenced by immunoSEQ multiplex PCR, and TCRdb holds only the in-frame ones, with some missing. Of about 980,000 clones detected, over 75% appear once; the ten largest clones hold approximately 1.5%. Sequencing input: memory CD4+ T cells sorted from blood. Subset meaning: CD45RA-negative fraction. These receptor sequences come from a man between 18 and 29 years old in good health.

The rearrangement uses TRBV2 and TRBJ1-1; D is possibly TRBD1 (6 bases). The CDR3 has 13 amino acids. V was clipped by 6 bases and J by 5 bases, with 13 bases between them. Germline CDR1 reads SNHLY; CDR2 reads FYNNEI. The CDR3 reads CASRATGSTEAFF. For the CDR3, the DNA is TGTGCCAGCAGAGCAACAGGGTCTACTGAAGCTTTCTTT.

The gene calls are TRBV2 and TRBJ1-4, with 10 bases that match TRBD1. Trimming removed 8 bases from V and 5 bases from J; junction bases left unmatched: 23. Germline CDR1 is SNHLY and CDR2 is FYNNEI. The CDR3 consists of 20 residues. The CDR3 spells CASQVPGSLRPGQGNEKLFF. CDR3 nucleotide sequence: TGTGCCAGCCAAGTTCCCGGATCTCTTAGACCGGGACAGGGGAATGAAAAACTGTTTTTT. The whole variable domain, filled in from reference TRBV2 and TRBJ1-4, reads EPEVTQTPSHQVTQMGQEVILRCVPISNHLYFYWYRQILGQKVEFLVSFYNNEISEKSEIFDDQFSVERPDGSNFTLKIRSTKLEDSAMYFCASQVPGSLRPGQGNEKLFFGSGTQLSVL.

The rearrangement links TRBV5-1 to TRBJ2-3; 8 bases map to TRBD2. The CDR3 has 16 amino acids. Germline CDR1 reads SGHRS; CDR2 reads YFSETQ. Losses at the gene ends were 2 bases for V and 5 bases for J; bases not matched to a gene: 10. The CDR3 DNA is TGCGCCAGCAGCTTTGAAACTAGCGGAGGCGGAGATACGCAGTATTTT. Its translation: CASSFETSGGGDTQYF. The variable domain in full, completed from reference TRBV5-1 and TRBJ2-3, reads KAGVTQTPRYLIKTRGQQVTLSCSPISGHRSVSWYQQTPGQGLQFLFEYFSETQRNKGNFPGRFSGRQFSNSRSEMNVSTLELGDSALYLCASSFETSGGGDTQYFGPGTRLTVL.

V and J are TRBV30 and TRBJ2-1; perhaps TRBD2 as D (5 bases). The CDR3 has 14 amino acids. The germline V and J ends were trimmed by 0 bases and 6 bases, with 12 bases remaining between them. The germline CDR1 and CDR2 sequences are GTSNPN and SVGIG (reference sequence). The CDR3 region is CAWSVLRRTNEQFF. The CDR3 DNA sequence: TGTGCCTGGAGTGTGCTACGGAGGACCAATGAGCAGTTCTTC.

V usage is TRBV5-1 and J usage is TRBJ2-3, with 7 positions matching TRBD2. Trimming at V came to 0 bases and at J to 1 base, leaving 5 bases not matched to a gene. From germline, CDR1 is SGHRS and CDR2 YFSETQ. CDR3 length: 16 amino acids. Here the CDR3 DNA reads TGCGCCAGCAGCTTGGAATGGGCGGGGGGCACAGATACGCAGTATTTT. Translation: CASSLEWAGGTDTQYF.

This sequence joins TRBV30 and TRBJ2-7; tentative D call: TRBD1 (6 bases). Trimming took 2 bases from V and 2 from J, leaving 10 bases between them. CDR1 and CDR2 from the germline V gene are GTSNPN and SVGIG (reference sequence). This CDR3 is 13 amino acids long. This CDR3 is CAWSRDTPYEQYF. The CDR3 region has the DNA TGTGCCTGGAGTCGGGACACCCCCTACGAGCAGTACTTC.

CDR3 in amino acids: CASSEAEGLAQYF. The CDR3 DNA is TGTGCCAGCAGTGAAGCAGAGGGTCTGGCGCAGTATTTT. This sequence joins TRBV6-1 and TRBJ2-3, with D perhaps TRBD2 (5 bases). With 0 bases removed from V and 10 bases from J, the gap between germline ends came to 11 bases. Germline V gives CDR1 MNHNS, CDR2 SASEGT. This CDR3 is 13 amino acids long.

The gene calls are TRBV7-2 and TRBJ2-5, with TRBD1 matching 7 bases. This CDR3 spans 14 amino acids. The V and J ends lost 5 bases and 5 bases, in that order; junction bases with no gene match: 8. Germline CDR1 and CDR2: SGHTA and FQGNSA. The CDR3, as DNA: TGTGCCAGCAGCGCCCGACAGGGTCTGGAGACCCAGTACTTC. This sequence encodes CASSARQGLETQYF.

In regard to this clone: Other DNA sequences in the sample encode the same CDR3. The rearrangement uses TRBV10-3 and TRBJ1-1, with D perhaps TRBD1 (6 bases). Germline V gene lookup returns CDR1 ENHRY and CDR2 SYGVKD. The V and J ends lost 3 bases and 1 base respectively, with 9 bases between them. The CDR3 has 14 amino acids. In nucleotides, the CDR3 is TGTGCCATCAGTGAAGGACAGCCGAACACTGAAGCTTTCTTT. Translated: CAISEGQPNTEAFF.

This chain links TRBV5-1 with TRBJ2-3, with TRBD2 matching 11 bases. Germline V lookup: CDR1 SGHRS, CDR2 YFSETQ. This CDR3 spans 17 amino acids. After removal of 0 bases from V and 2 bases from J, the junction contained 5 bases not matched to a gene. CDR3 region: CASSLAPSGRYTDTQYF. In DNA, the CDR3 is TGCGCCAGCAGCTTGGCCCCTAGCGGGAGGTACACAGATACGCAGTATTTT.

The chain carries TRBV10-3 and TRBJ2-7; 8 nucleotides match TRBD1. This CDR3 is 17 amino acids long. V lost 3 bases, J lost 0 bases, and 10 bases stayed unmatched. Germline-derived CDR1 and CDR2 are ENHRY and SYGVKD. The CDR3: CAISDYGQGQSSYEQYF. The CDR3, as DNA: TGTGCCATCAGTGATTATGGACAGGGCCAAAGCTCCTACGAGCAGTACTTC.

This clone was picked up many times. In the same sample, other DNA sequences code for this CDR3. The gene calls are TRBV18 and TRBJ2-7; D ambiguous. The CDR3 extends over 12 amino acids. Germline assignment: CDR1 KGHSH and CDR2 LQKENI. V shed 2 bases and J shed 4 bases, with 6 bases lying between them. The CDR3 DNA reads TGTGCCAGCTCACCAAATGGTTACGAGCAGTACTTC. Translated, it gives CASSPNGYEQYF.

This chain connects TRBV5-6 to TRBJ2-6, with 7 bases matching TRBD1. CDR3 length equals 16 residues. CDR1 is SGHDT and CDR2 is YYEEEE in the germline V gene. Trimming at V came to 2 bases and at J to 4 bases, leaving 6 bases not matched to a gene. The CDR3 nucleotides are TGTGCCAGCAGCTTTGTCAAAGGGGGCGGGGCCAACGTCCTGACTTTC. Translation: CASSFVKGGGANVLTF.

This clone was seen once. The gene calls are TRBV11-2 and TRBJ1-6, with D perhaps TRBD1 (5 bases). From germline, CDR1 is SGHAT and CDR2 FQNNGV. There are 16 residues in the CDR3. V was clipped by 0 bases and J by 7 bases, with 13 bases between them. Written as DNA, the CDR3 is TGTGCCAGCAGCTTAGAGGGACTCCGGCGCAATTCACCCCTCCACTTT. It specifies CASSLEGLRRNSPLHF.

CDR3 in DNA: TGTGCCAGCAGTTTATCAGGAGTCGACTCCTACGAGCAGTACTTC. Its protein product is CASSLSGVDSYEQYF. The chain recombines TRBV27 with TRBJ2-7; D remains unclear. V was trimmed by 0 bases and J by 0 bases, leaving 9 bases between them. Germline V gene data show CDR1 as MNHEY and CDR2 as SMNVEV (reference sequence). The CDR3 extends over 15 amino acids.

The chain employs TRBV5-1 and TRBJ2-7, with D perhaps being TRBD1 or TRBD2 (5 bases each). This CDR3 has 15 amino acids. Germline CDR1 and CDR2: SGHRS and YFSETQ. V was shortened by 4 bases and J by 2 bases, with 16 bases between the two germline ends. The CDR3 spells CASSTGTAYTYEQYF. The CDR3 DNA sequence: TGCGCCAGCAGCACGGGGACGGCGTACACCTACGAGCAGTACTTC.

The chain links TRBV11-2 to TRBJ2-1, with TRBD2 identical over 9 bases. CDR1 and CDR2 from the germline V gene are SGHAT and FQNNGV. This CDR3 region has 16 residues. V dropped 3 bases and J dropped 3; count of bases not matched to a gene: 6. As DNA, the CDR3 is TGTGCCAGCAGCTTGGGCGGGGGGGCCGGCTACAATGAGCAGTTCTTC. This sequence encodes CASSLGGGAGYNEQFF.

The count of this clone is one. J is TRBJ1-5 and V is TRBV7-2, with D unresolved. Trimming took 5 bases from V and 0 from J, leaving 8 bases between them. Germline V lookup: CDR1 SGHTA, CDR2 FQGNSA. The CDR3 totals 14 residues. This CDR3 reads CASSRTTSNQPQHF. As DNA, the CDR3 is TGTGCCAGCAGCCGAACAACTAGCAATCAGCCCCAGCATTTT. The full variable domain, with the rest looked up from reference TRBV7-2 and TRBJ1-5, is GAGVSQSPSNKVTEKGKDVELRCDPISGHTALYWYRQSLGQGLEFLIYFQGNSAPDKSGLPSDRFSAERTGGSVSTLTIQRTQQEDSAVYLCASSRTTSNQPQHFGDGTRLSIL.

The chain recombines TRBV5-1 with TRBJ2-3, with D perhaps given as TRBD1 or TRBD2 (6 bases each). The CDR3 contains 16 residues. Germline CDR1 is SGHRS and CDR2 is YFSETQ. V gave up 5 bases and J gave up 0 bases, with 16 bases separating them. CDR3 region: CASSLGGYLSTDTQYF. The CDR3 region has the DNA TGCGCCAGCAGTCTGGGGGGCTACTTAAGCACAGATACGCAGTATTTT.

V is TRBV6-1 and J is TRBJ1-3; D may be TRBD1 (5 bases). This CDR3 region has 14 residues. The germline gives CDR1 MNHNS, CDR2 SASEGT. Trimming shortened V by 5 bases and J by 1 base, and 9 bases separated the two germline ends. In DNA form, the CDR3 reads TGTGCCAGCAGTCCTGACAGATCTGGAAACACCATATATTTT. It yields the protein CASSPDRSGNTIYF.

This chain links TRBV6-1 with TRBJ1-5, with D possibly matching TRBD1 (6 bases). Trimming cost V 5 bases and J 3 bases, with 11 bases left between them. Germline V gene data show CDR1 as MNHNS and CDR2 as SASEGT. The CDR3 runs 14 residues. CDR3 region: CASSKSGDNQPQHF. CDR3 bases: TGTGCCAGCAGTAAATCAGGGGACAATCAGCCCCAGCATTTT.

The chain links TRBV6-6 to TRBJ2-3; TRBD2 might be the D (6 bases). V lost 6 bases, J lost 4 bases, and 14 bases lay in between. CDR1 is MNHNY and CDR2 is SVGAGI in the germline V gene (reference sequence). CDR3 length: 14 residues. Here the CDR3 reads CASRDRLDADTQYF. Here the CDR3 DNA reads TGTGCCAGCAGGGATCGACTAGACGCAGATACGCAGTATTTT.

The chain recombines TRBV5-8 with TRBJ1-4; possible D gene TRBD1, 5 bases. CDR1 and CDR2 from the germline V gene are SGHTS and YDEGEE. V shed 4 bases and J shed 7 bases, with 8 bases lying between them. The CDR3 is 12 residues long. This CDR3 reads CASSEGVEKLFF. As DNA, the CDR3 is TGTGCCAGCAGCGAAGGGGTTGAAAAACTGTTTTTT.

This rearrangement joins TRBV7-3 to TRBJ2-5, with 10 bases aligning to TRBD1. Germline CDR1 is SGHTA and CDR2 is FQGTGA. The CDR3 extends over 15 amino acids. The trim removed 6 bases at V and 5 bases at J, leaving 9 bases unmatched. CDR3: CASSQTGGGVETQYF. CDR3 DNA sequence: TGTGCCAGCAGTCAGACAGGGGGCGGCGTGGAGACCCAGTACTTC.

The genes are TRBV5-1 and TRBJ2-2; no clear D gene. This CDR3 is 15 amino acids long. The V gene's germline CDR1 is SGHRS and CDR2 YFSETQ. Trimming left V 2 bases short and J 5 bases short, with 13 bases between. The DNA for the CDR3 is TGCGCCAGCAGCTTAAGTTCGGCGGATACCGGGGAGCTGTTTTTT. Its translation: CASSLSSADTGELFF. The full variable domain, completed using reference TRBV5-1 and TRBJ2-2, is KAGVTQTPRYLIKTRGQQVTLSCSPISGHRSVSWYQQTPGQGLQFLFEYFSETQRNKGNFPGRFSGRQFSNSRSEMNVSTLELGDSALYLCASSLSSADTGELFFGEGSRLTVL.

This chain joins TRBV10-2 and TRBJ2-7; unclear D gene. The length of the CDR3 is 14 residues. In germline, CDR1 is WSHSY, CDR2 SAAADI. V was trimmed by 0 bases and J by 0 bases, leaving 6 bases between them. The DNA for the CDR3 is TGCGCCAGCAGTGAGTCGTGGAGCTCCTACGAGCAGTACTTC. It codes for CASSESWSSYEQYF.

This chain links TRBV18 with TRBJ1-6; no definite D call. There are 16 residues in the CDR3. The V end lost 3 bases, the J end lost 9 bases, and 18 bases lay between the germline ends. Germline CDR1 reads KGHSH; CDR2 reads LQKENI. CDR3 amino acids: CASSPPAGRVSSPLHF. Written as DNA, the CDR3 is TGTGCCAGCTCACCGCCAGCGGGCAGAGTTAGTTCACCCCTCCACTTT.

This chain connects TRBV5-4 to TRBJ1-2; TRBD1 agrees at 7 bases. This CDR3 comprises 15 residues. Germline-derived CDR1 and CDR2 are SGHNT and YYREEE (reference sequence). After removal of 3 bases from V and 2 bases from J, the junction contained 7 bases not matched to a gene. CDR3 region: CASSSKDRPNYGYTF. In nucleotides, the CDR3 is TGTGCCAGCAGCTCCAAGGACAGGCCCAACTATGGCTACACCTTC.

There are a few counts of this clone. The DNA of the CDR3 is TGTGCCAGTAGACCCTACAGGGGGCATGCTTTCTTT. Its protein product is CASRPYRGHAFF. The gene calls are TRBV19 and TRBJ1-1, with 9 nucleotides matching TRBD1. V lost 6 bases to trimming and J lost 11 bases; unmatched junction nucleotides: 7. CDR3 length equals 12 residues. The V gene's germline CDR1 is LNHDA and CDR2 SQIVND (reference sequence).

V usage is TRBV5-1 and J usage is TRBJ2-7; weak D call: TRBD2 (5 bases). The CDR3 runs 12 residues. Germline V gives CDR1 SGHRS, CDR2 YFSETQ. Trimming removed 3 bases at V and 7 bases at J, with 11 bases between. CDR3 nucleotide sequence: TGCGCCAGCAGCTCGGACGAGGGTGAGCAGTACTTC. This gives the protein CASSSDEGEQYF.